The source of this T cell receptor (beta chain) is a study of T cells in Graves' hyperthyroidism and ophthalmopathy. Study results and limitations: In the blood, most expanded thyroid clonotypes above 0.001 appeared as well. Researchers report that a 13 V-J model separated ophthalmopathy from stable hyperthyroidism.

The CDR3 is made up of 15 amino acids. V lost 7 bases to trimming and J lost 13 bases; unmatched junction nucleotides: 15. There were TCR beta CDR3 regions amplified from RNA transcripts. The TCR CDR3 first-round RT-PCR relied on the HTBI primer set. Using its own MiXCR run on the multiplex PCR reads, TCRdb lists one record per CDR3 protein. The table includes about 400,000 distinct CDR3 sequences, 15% detected once. This clonotype came up many times. Its target is unknown. The rearrangement joins TRBV12-3 or TRBV12-4 to TRBJ2-1; TRBD2 matches at 11 bases. The TCR sequence derives from a woman between 25 and 40 years old with Graves' hyperthyroidism. Specimen: blood. For the CDR3, the DNA is TGTGCCAGCATCCCCACCCCTATAGCGGGAGGGCCCCAGTTCTTC. Translating gives CASIPTPIAGGPQFF.